This T cell receptor (beta chain) was found in a study of immune cell composition in non-small cell lung cancer. As for the study in general: Tumours were mainly lung adenocarcinoma or squamous cell carcinoma.

Comments on this clone: Its antigen is currently unknown.

The protocol was immunoSEQ multiplex PCR, while the TCRdb copy is restricted to in-frame clones and leaves out a portion. This table has 1,500 to 2,000 clones, roughly two thirds appearing once. The study's findings and limits: TIL tumour reactivity correlated with maximal tumour-associated clone frequency in adenocarcinoma.

Normal lung sampling was at least 3 cm from the tumour, as distant as possible. The sequence derives from a human donor with non-small cell lung cancer. The sequenced sample was non-adjacent lung tissue.

As DNA, the CDR3 is TGTGCCAGCAGCTTGTGGGGGGGTCGGCAAGAGACCCAGTACTTC. Amino acid sequence: CASSLWGGRQETQYF. The chain has TRBV5-5 and TRBJ2-5; 7 nucleotides line up with TRBD2. CDR3 length: 15 amino acids. The ends lost 1 base at V and 2 bases at J; junction bases unmatched: 5. Looked up from germline, CDR1 is SGHKS and CDR2 is YYEKEE (reference sequence).